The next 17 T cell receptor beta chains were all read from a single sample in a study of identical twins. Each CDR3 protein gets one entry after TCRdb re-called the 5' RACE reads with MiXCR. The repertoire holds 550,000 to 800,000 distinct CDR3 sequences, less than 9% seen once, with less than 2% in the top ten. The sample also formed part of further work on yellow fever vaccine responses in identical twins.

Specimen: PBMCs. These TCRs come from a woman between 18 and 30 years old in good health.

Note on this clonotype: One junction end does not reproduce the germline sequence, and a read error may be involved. CDR3 sequence: CCAVPGQGKSNTEAFF. The CDR3 DNA reads TGCTGTGCTGTACCGGGACAGGGGAAATCGAACACTGAAGCTTTCTTT. This rearrangement joins TRBV20-1 to TRBJ1-1, with 10 bases aligning to TRBD1. There are 16 residues in the CDR3. Germline CDR1 is DFQATT and CDR2 is SNEGSKA (reference sequence).

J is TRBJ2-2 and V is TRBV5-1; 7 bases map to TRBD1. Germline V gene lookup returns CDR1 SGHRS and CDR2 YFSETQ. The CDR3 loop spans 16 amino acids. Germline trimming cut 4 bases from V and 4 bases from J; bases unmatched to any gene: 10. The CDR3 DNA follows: TGCGCCAGCAGCACCCGGACAGGTTTTTCCACCGGGGAGCTGTTTTTT. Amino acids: CASSTRTGFSTGELFF.

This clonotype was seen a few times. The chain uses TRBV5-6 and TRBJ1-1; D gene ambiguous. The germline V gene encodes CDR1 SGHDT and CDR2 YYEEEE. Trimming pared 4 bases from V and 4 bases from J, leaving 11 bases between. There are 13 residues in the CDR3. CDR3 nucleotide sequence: TGTGCCAGCAGCAGTGGTCTCCCCACTGAAGCTTTCTTT. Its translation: CASSSGLPTEAFF.

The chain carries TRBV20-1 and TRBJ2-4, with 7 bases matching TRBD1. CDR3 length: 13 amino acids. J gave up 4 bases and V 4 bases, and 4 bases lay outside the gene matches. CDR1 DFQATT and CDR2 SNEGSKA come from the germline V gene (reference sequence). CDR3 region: CSAKRQGKNIQYF. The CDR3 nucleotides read TGCAGTGCTAAACGACAGGGAAAAAACATTCAGTACTTC.

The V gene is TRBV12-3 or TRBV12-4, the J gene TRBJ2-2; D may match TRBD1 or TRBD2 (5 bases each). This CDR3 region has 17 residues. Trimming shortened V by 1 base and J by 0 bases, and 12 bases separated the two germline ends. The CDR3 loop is CASSLVARGPNTGELFF. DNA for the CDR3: TGTGCCAGCAGTTTAGTTGCCCGGGGACCGAACACCGGGGAGCTGTTTTTT.

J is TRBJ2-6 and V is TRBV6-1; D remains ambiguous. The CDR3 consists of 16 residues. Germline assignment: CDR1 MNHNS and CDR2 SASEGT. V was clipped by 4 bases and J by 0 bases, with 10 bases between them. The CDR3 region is CASSAFHSSGANVLTF. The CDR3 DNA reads TGTGCCAGCAGTGCCTTCCACAGCTCTGGGGCCAACGTCCTGACTTTC.

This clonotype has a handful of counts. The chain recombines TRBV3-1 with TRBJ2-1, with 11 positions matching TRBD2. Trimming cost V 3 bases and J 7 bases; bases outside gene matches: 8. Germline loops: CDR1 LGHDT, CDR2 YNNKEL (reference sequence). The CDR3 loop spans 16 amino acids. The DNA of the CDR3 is TGTGCCAGCAGCCAGCAACTAGCGGGAGAGGGTAATGAGCAGTTCTTC. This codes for CASSQQLAGEGNEQFF.

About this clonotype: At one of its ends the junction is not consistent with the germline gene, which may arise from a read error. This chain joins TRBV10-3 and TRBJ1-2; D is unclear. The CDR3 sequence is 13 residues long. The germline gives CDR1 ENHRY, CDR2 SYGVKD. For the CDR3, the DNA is TGTGCCATCAGTGAGGGACCTAATTATGGCTACACCTTC. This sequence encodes CAISEGPNYGYTF.

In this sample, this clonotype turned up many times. The CDR3 DNA reads TGTGCCAGCAGTGCCCATCCCTCGGACACTGAAGCTTTCTTT. This sequence encodes CASSAHPSDTEAFF. The chain employs TRBV12-3 or TRBV12-4 and TRBJ1-1, with D unresolved. V was pared by 5 bases and J by 3 bases, with 13 bases between. The CDR3 is 14 residues long.

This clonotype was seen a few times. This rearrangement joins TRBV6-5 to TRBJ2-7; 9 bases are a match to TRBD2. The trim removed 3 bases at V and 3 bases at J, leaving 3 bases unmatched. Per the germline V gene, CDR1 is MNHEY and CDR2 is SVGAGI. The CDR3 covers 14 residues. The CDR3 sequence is CASSYLAGIYEQYF. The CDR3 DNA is TGTGCCAGCAGTTATCTAGCGGGAATCTACGAGCAGTACTTC.

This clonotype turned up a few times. The CDR3 DNA reads as TGTGCCAGCAGTGGCCCCGGCAGCTCAAGCTCTGGGGCCAACGTCCTGACTTTC. The encoded protein is CASSGPGSSSSGANVLTF. The chain carries TRBV6-1 and TRBJ2-6; D is unresolved. V gave up 4 bases and J gave up 0 bases, with 16 bases separating them. This CDR3 is built from 18 residues. The V gene's germline CDR1 is MNHNS and CDR2 SASEGT.

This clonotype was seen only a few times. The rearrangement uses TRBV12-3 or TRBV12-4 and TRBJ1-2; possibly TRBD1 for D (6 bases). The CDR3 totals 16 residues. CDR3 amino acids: CASQYGGWGRNGGYTF. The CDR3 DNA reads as TGTGCGAGTCAATACGGCGGCTGGGGGCGGAACGGTGGCTACACCTTC.

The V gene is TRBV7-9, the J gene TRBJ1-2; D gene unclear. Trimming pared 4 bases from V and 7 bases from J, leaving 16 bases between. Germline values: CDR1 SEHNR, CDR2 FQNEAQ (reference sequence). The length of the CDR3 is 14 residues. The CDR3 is CASSSTGPWGGYTF. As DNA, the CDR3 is TGTGCCAGCAGCTCCACTGGCCCCTGGGGTGGCTACACCTTC.

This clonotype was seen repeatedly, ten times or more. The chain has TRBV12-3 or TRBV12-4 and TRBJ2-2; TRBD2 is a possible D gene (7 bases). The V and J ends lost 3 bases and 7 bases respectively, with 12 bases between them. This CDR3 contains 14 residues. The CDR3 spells CASSFGGRDGELFF. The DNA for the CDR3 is TGTGCCAGCAGTTTCGGGGGGCGTGACGGGGAGCTGTTTTTT.

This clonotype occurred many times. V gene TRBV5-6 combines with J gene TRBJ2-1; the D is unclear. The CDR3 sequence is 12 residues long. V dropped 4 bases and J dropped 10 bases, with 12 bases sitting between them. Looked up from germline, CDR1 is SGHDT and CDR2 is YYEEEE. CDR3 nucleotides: TGTGCCAGCAGCAAATCCCAGGTCGAGCAGTTCTTC. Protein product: CASSKSQVEQFF.

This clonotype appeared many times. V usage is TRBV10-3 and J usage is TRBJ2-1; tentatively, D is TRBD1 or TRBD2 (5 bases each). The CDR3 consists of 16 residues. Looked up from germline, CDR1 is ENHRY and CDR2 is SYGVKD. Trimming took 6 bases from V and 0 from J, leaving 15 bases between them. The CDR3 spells CAISKEGPLSYNEQFF. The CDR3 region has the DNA TGTGCCATCAGCAAAGAGGGGCCTCTCTCCTACAATGAGCAGTTCTTC.

CDR3 protein: CASSAETGGVGYEQYF. CDR3 in DNA: TGTGCCAGTAGTGCTGAAACAGGGGGCGTTGGCTACGAGCAGTACTTC. The rearrangement uses TRBV19 and TRBJ2-7, with TRBD1 identical over 9 bases. Germline CDR1 and CDR2: LNHDA and SQIVND (reference sequence). V was pared by 5 bases and J by 3 bases, with 11 bases of the junction left unmatched. CDR3 length: 16 residues.